These 2 T cell receptor beta chains share one sample of origin, sequenced in a study of control samples from healthy donors and cancer patients. Generated by immunoSEQ multiplex PCR, the TCRdb table keeps only in-frame clones and is missing some. The table shows around 180,000 clones, with 90% to 95% occurring only once. The sample taken for sequencing was blood. These receptors were taken from a woman between 18 and 29 years old in good health.

A single count supports this clone. The gene calls are TRBV9 and TRBJ2-4, with TRBD1 matching 9 bases. The CDR3 is made up of 17 amino acids. Germline V gene lookup returns CDR1 SGDLS and CDR2 YYNGEE. The trim removed 7 bases at V and 2 bases at J, leaving 13 bases unmatched. CDR3: CASGRGTGRDSKNIQYF. The DNA for the CDR3 is TGTGCCAGCGGTAGGGGGACAGGGCGGGATTCCAAAAACATTCAGTACTTC.

V is TRBV6-1 and J is TRBJ2-3; D is uncertain. CDR1 MNHNS and CDR2 SASEGT come from the germline V gene. With 0 bases removed from V and 4 bases from J, the gap between germline ends came to 8 bases. The CDR3 extends over 14 amino acids. The DNA for the CDR3 is TGTGCCAGCAGTGAAGCCCCTGGGCCAGATACGCAGTATTTT. This codes for CASSEAPGPDTQYF.